This T cell receptor beta chain was sequenced in a study of T cell responses to AZD1222 COVID-19 vaccine. For the study at large: Combined were second doses at about 4 or about 12 weeks. Study-wide results and limits: It should be noted that donors were predominantly white British and more often female, and clonal diversity was possibly underestimated. At 160-218 and 743-854, vaccine-associated CD4 TCRs were dominant, and they spanned spike.

A word on this clone: Its antigen remains unidentified.

CDR1 and CDR2 (germline): SGHTA, FQGTGA. After removal of 3 bases from V and 8 bases from J, the junction contained 7 bases not matched to a gene. This CDR3 is built from 15 residues. Here immunoSEQ multiplex PCR was the method, and the copy in TCRdb shows in-frame clones only, minus some. This table has roughly 140,000 clones, 93% appearing once. This specimen was peripheral blood, taken on day 0 of AZD1222 vaccination. The J gene is TRBJ2-1, the V gene TRBV7-3, with TRBD2 identical over 10 bases. The origin of this receptor is an adult in good health. The CDR3, as DNA: TGTGCCAGCAGCTTGGGACTAGCGAGTGTATATGAGCAGTTCTTC. It yields the protein CASSLGLASVYEQFF.